These 7 T cell receptor beta chains were all obtained from the same sample, sequenced in a study of blood T cell repertoires in COVID-19. Profiled with immunoSEQ multiplex PCR; TCRdb holds only in-frame clones, not every one. The table lists over 250,000 clones, around 86% of them singletons. The material sequenced was peripheral blood. The receptors here all came from a human donor in a cohort sampled during active COVID-19.

This chain uses TRBV28 with TRBJ2-2, with a weak D call TRBD1 (5 bases). Germline V CDR1 and CDR2: MDHEN, SYDVKM. The CDR3 is 12 amino acids. Trimming pared 7 bases from V and 6 bases from J, leaving 9 bases between. The CDR3 sequence is CASTQGSGELFF. CDR3 in DNA: TGTGCCAGCACGCAGGGTTCCGGGGAGCTGTTTTTT.

The chain carries TRBV18 and TRBJ2-5; no definite D call. There are 13 residues in the CDR3. The ends were cut back, 2 bases at V and 1 base at J, with 5 bases in the middle. CDR1 and CDR2 from the germline V gene are KGHSH and LQKENI. CDR3 DNA sequence: TGTGCCAGCTCACCAAACTTCCAAGAGACCCAGTACTTC. Protein product: CASSPNFQETQYF.

V gene TRBV2 combines with J gene TRBJ2-1, with 11 bases lining up with TRBD2. V trimming: 7 bases; J trimming: 7 bases; junction bases outside the gene matches: 12. This CDR3 is 16 amino acids long. Germline CDR1 and CDR2: SNHLY and FYNNEI. CDR3 nucleotide sequence: TGTGCCAGCACAGTCTCTGGACTAGCGGGCGTAAATGAGCAGTTCTTC. This codes for CASTVSGLAGVNEQFF. Filled out from reference TRBV2 and TRBJ2-1, the complete variable domain reads EPEVTQTPSHQVTQMGQEVILRCVPISNHLYFYWYRQILGQKVEFLVSFYNNEISEKSEIFDDQFSVERPDGSNFTLKIRSTKLEDSAMYFCASTVSGLAGVNEQFFGPGTRLTVL.

This rearrangement joins TRBV7-9 to TRBJ2-1; 10 positions agree with TRBD2. CDR3 size: 18 residues. Germline trimming cut 5 bases from V and 2 bases from J; bases unmatched to any gene: 12. Germline V gene data show CDR1 as SEHNR and CDR2 as FQNEAQ (reference sequence). This CDR3 reads CASSPGTSALYTYNEQFF. CDR3 in DNA: TGTGCCAGCAGCCCCGGGACTAGCGCATTATACACCTACAATGAGCAGTTCTTC.

The chain couples TRBV19 to TRBJ2-2, with 8 bases fitting TRBD1. The CDR3 runs 14 residues. V trimming: 4 bases; J trimming: 5 bases; junction bases outside the gene matches: 3. Germline CDR1 and CDR2: LNHDA and SQIVND (reference sequence). DNA of the CDR3: TGTGCCAGTAGTAGGGACAGGAGTACCGGGGAGCTGTTTTTT. This gives the protein CASSRDRSTGELFF. Drawing the rest from reference TRBV19 and TRBJ2-2, the complete variable domain is DGGITQSPKYLFRKEGQNVTLSCEQNLNHDAMYWYRQDPGQGLRLIYYSQIVNDFQKGDIAEGYSVSREKKESFPLTVTSAQKNPTAFYLCASSRDRSTGELFFGEGSRLTVL.

The V and J genes are TRBV11-1 and TRBJ2-5, with TRBD2 matching 8 bases. J gave up 2 bases and V 0 bases, and 2 bases lay outside the gene matches. Germline CDR1 reads SGHAT; CDR2 reads FQDESV (reference sequence). The CDR3 runs 15 residues. Here the CDR3 reads CASSLAGLGQETQYF. The CDR3, as DNA: TGTGCCAGCAGCTTAGCGGGACTAGGGCAAGAGACCCAGTACTTC.

The J gene is TRBJ2-3, the V gene TRBV7-9, with 13 nucleotides matching TRBD2. CDR3 length equals 17 residues. The germline CDR1 and CDR2 sequences are SEHNR and FQNEAQ (reference sequence). The V gene end was trimmed by 0 bases and the J gene end by 3 bases; junction bases not matched to a gene: 3. Here the CDR3 reads CASSLAGLAGATDTQYF. In DNA form, the CDR3 reads TGTGCCAGCAGCTTAGCTGGACTAGCGGGAGCTACAGATACGCAGTATTTT.